The 8 T cell receptor beta chains reported below all come from one sample, sequenced in a study of blood T cells in healthy people across ages. A sample-barcoded 5' primer and a J-beta primer mix were used in a second PCR of roughly 7 to 11 cycles. TCRdb reprocessed the 5' RACE reads with MiXCR, giving one entry per CDR3 protein. Of 630,000 or so distinct CDR3 sequences in the sample, 25% to 30% were seen once. Sequencing was carried out using blood. The origin of the receptors is a woman aged 80 or over in good health.

This clonotype was found many times. Mismatch with germline at one junction end may stem from a read error. The J gene is TRBJ2-5, the V gene TRBV5-4; D is unclear. CDR1 is SGHNT, CDR2 YYREEE, per germline (reference sequence). This CDR3 region has 13 residues. CDR3: CASSLALQETQYF. In DNA, the CDR3 is TGCGCCAGCAGCTTGGCTTTACAAGAGACCCAGTACTTC.

Regarding this clonotype: This may be a read error, as it is one base from a much larger clone. The chain has TRBV28 and TRBJ2-7, with TRBD2 as a possible D gene (6 bases). The CDR3 is 14 amino acids. Between the trimmed V and J ends, which lost 6 bases and 2 bases, there was a span of 14 bases. The V gene's germline CDR1 is MDHEN and CDR2 SYDVKM. As DNA, the CDR3 is TGTGCCAGCAGGTTAATGGGGGGAACCTACGAGCAGTACTTC. It yields the protein CASRLMGGTYEQYF.

This clonotype came up many times. The V call is TRBV9, the J call TRBJ1-5; 9 bases are shared with TRBD1. Germline CDR1 reads SGDLS; CDR2 reads YYNGEE. This CDR3 is 14 amino acids long. J was trimmed by 6 bases and V by 4 bases; bases with no gene match: 5. CDR3 in DNA: TGTGCCAGCAGCACGGGACAGGGATCTCAGCCCCAGCATTTT. This encodes CASSTGQGSQPQHF.

The rearrangement links TRBV20-1 to TRBJ2-1, with 12 bases matching TRBD1. Germline CDR1 and CDR2: DFQATT and SNEGSKA (reference sequence). CDR3 size: 16 residues. V trimming: 5 bases; J trimming: 8 bases; junction bases outside the gene matches: 13. The CDR3 reads CSAAEPGTGGGDEQFF. The CDR3 region has the DNA TGCAGTGCTGCTGAACCCGGGACAGGGGGCGGGGATGAGCAGTTCTTC.

This clonotype has ten or more counts. The chain links TRBV7-2 to TRBJ2-3; 7 bases are a match to TRBD1. V gave up 1 base and J gave up 4 bases; unmatched junction bases: 5. Germline CDR1 SGHTA, CDR2 FQGNSA. The CDR3 runs to 15 residues. The CDR3 bases are TGTGCCAGCAGCTTAGACAGGGGTTGGTCAGATACGCAGTATTTT. Residues: CASSLDRGWSDTQYF. Drawing the rest from reference TRBV7-2 and TRBJ2-3, the complete variable domain is GAGVSQSPSNKVTEKGKDVELRCDPISGHTALYWYRQSLGQGLEFLIYFQGNSAPDKSGLPSDRFSAERTGGSVSTLTIQRTQQEDSAVYLCASSLDRGWSDTQYFGPGTRLTVL.

J is TRBJ2-2 and V is TRBV7-3; D is uncertain. Trimming took 4 bases from V and 5 from J, leaving 8 bases between them. The CDR3 totals 13 residues. In germline, CDR1 is SGHTA, CDR2 FQGTGA. CDR3 DNA sequence: TGTGCCAGCAGCTCAATACAGACCGGGGAGCTGTTTTTT. It yields the protein CASSSIQTGELFF.

The sample holds many counts of this clonotype. The chain carries TRBV7-8 and TRBJ2-5; tentative D call: TRBD2 (6 bases). Germline V gene sequence: CDR1 SGHVS, CDR2 FQNEAQ. The CDR3 is 15 amino acids. V was shortened by 2 bases and J by 9 bases, with 19 bases between the two germline ends. CDR3 protein: CASSLSRREEGSQYF. In DNA form, the CDR3 reads TGTGCCAGCAGCTTATCCCGCAGGGAGGAAGGTTCCCAGTACTTC.

This clonotype came up many times. V usage is TRBV4-1 and J usage is TRBJ1-6, with D uncertain. Trimming shortened V by 1 base and J by 9 bases, and 16 bases separated the two germline ends. CDR3 size: 16 residues. Per the germline V gene, CDR1 is MGHRA and CDR2 is YSYEKL. CDR3 DNA sequence: TGCGCCAGCAGCCAAGGACACGGGCCCTCGGGTTCACCCCTCCACTTT. Translation gives CASSQGHGPSGSPLHF.